This T cell receptor (beta chain) originates from a study of shared clonotypes between healthy human individuals. Overall study findings and caveats: Across subsets, estimated richness was generally greater for naive than for memory populations.

V was pared by 1 base and J by 7 bases, with 6 bases of the junction left unmatched. This CDR3 comprises 16 residues. The V gene's germline CDR1 is KGHSH and CDR2 LQKENI. Only in-frame clones appear in the TCRdb table, and some are missing; sequencing was by immunoSEQ multiplex PCR. The repertoire holds a few hundred thousand clones, with roughly 80% as singletons. A remark on this clone: Its antigen is not identified.

The chain couples TRBV18 to TRBJ1-6; 8 bases match TRBD1. The sequencing input was memory CD4+ T cells sorted from blood. Subset indicated: CD45RA-negative fraction. This clonotype was obtained from a man in his thirties or forties in good health. The CDR3 region has the DNA TGTGCCAGCTCACCACTTAGAGGACAGGGAAATTCACCCCTCCACTTT. Its protein product is CASSPLRGQGNSPLHF.